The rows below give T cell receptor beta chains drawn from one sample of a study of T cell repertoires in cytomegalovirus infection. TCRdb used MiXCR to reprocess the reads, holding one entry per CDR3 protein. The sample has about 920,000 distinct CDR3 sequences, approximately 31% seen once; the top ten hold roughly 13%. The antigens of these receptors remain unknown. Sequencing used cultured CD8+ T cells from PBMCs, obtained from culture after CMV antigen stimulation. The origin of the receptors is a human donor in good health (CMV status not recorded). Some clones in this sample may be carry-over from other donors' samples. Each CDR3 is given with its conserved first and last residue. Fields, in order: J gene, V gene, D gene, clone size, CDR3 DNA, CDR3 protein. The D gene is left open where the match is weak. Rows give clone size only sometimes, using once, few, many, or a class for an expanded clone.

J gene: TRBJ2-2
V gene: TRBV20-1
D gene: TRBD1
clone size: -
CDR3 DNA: TGCAGTGCTAGACGATCCAGGGACAGGATAAACACCGGGGAGCTGTTTTTT
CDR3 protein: CSARRSRDRINTGELFF

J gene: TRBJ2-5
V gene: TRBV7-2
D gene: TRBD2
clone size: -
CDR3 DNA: TGTGCCAGCAGCTTGGAGCGGGGCGGGGGAGAGACCCAGTACTTC
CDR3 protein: CASSLERGGGETQYF

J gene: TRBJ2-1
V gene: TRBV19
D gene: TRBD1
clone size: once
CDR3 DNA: TGTGCCAGTAGTGGAACACAGGGGGCGCCAAATGAGCAGTTCTTC
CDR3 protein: CASSGTQGAPNEQFF

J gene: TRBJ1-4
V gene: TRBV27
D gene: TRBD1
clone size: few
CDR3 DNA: TGTGCCAGCAGTTCGTTAGGACAGGTCGGAAAACTGTTTTTT
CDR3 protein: CASSSLGQVGKLFF

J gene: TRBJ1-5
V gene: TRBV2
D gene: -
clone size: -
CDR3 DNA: TGTGCCAGCAGCCGGAGAGGGGGTAGCAATCAGCCCCAGCATTTT
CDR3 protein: CASSRRGGSNQPQHF

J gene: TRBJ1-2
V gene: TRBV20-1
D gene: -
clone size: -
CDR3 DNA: TGCAGTGCTACCAGGGTATTGGAGGATGGCTACACCTTC
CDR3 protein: CSATRVLEDGYTF

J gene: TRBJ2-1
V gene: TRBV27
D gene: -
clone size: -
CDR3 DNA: TGTGCCAGCAGTTCCGAGGGGCCGTGGTCCTACAATGAGCAGTTCTTC
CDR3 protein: CASSSEGPWSYNEQFF

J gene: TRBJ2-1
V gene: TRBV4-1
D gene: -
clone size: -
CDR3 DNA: TGCGCCAGCAGCCAAGGAAGTGAGCAGTTCTTC
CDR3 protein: CASSQGSEQFF

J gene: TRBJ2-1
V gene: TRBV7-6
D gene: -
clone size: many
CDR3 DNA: TGTGCCAGCAGCTTAGCGCTGGGCAGCCATGAGCAGTTCTTC
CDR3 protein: CASSLALGSHEQFF

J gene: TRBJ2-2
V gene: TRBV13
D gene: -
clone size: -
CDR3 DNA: TGTGCCAGCAGCTCTAAATACGGGGGGCCGGGCACCGGGGAGCTGTTTTTT
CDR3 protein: CASSSKYGGPGTGELFF

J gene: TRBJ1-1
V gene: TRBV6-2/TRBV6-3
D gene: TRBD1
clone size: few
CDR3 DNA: TGTGCCAGCAGACCGATCCCGCCGACAGGGATAATACAGACTGAAGCTTTCTTT
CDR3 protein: CASRPIPPTGIIQTEAFF

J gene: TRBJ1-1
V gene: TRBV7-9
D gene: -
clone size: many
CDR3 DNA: TGTGCCAGCAGCTTTCCGGGATCTGAAGCTTTCTTT
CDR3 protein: CASSFPGSEAFF

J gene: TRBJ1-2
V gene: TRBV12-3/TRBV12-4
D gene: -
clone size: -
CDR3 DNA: TGTGCCAGCAGTTTCATGGGGGCGCGGGGCTACACCTTC
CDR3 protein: CASSFMGARGYTF

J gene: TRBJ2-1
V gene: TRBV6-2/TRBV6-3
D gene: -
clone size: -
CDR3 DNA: TGTGCCAGCAGCCTCCTCCGGACAGTCAAGATTCAGTTCTTC
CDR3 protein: CASSLLRTVKIQFF

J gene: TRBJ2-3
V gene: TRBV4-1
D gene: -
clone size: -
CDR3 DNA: TGCGCCAGCAGCCAAGATCGGGCTAGGCCTATAAACACGCAGTATTTT
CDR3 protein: CASSQDRARPINTQYF

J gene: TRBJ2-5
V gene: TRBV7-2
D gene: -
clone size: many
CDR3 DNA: TGTGCCAGCAGCTTAGGAAGAAAAATTCAAGAGACCCAGTACTTC
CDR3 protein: CASSLGRKIQETQYF

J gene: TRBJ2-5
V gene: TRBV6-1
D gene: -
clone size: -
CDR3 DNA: TGTGCCAGCAGTGAAACTGTTTATCGAGAGACCCAGTACTTC
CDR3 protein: CASSETVYRETQYF

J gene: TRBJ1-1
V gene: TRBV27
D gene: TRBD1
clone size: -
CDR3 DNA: TGTGCCAGCAGTGGGACAGGATCTGAAGCTTTCTTT
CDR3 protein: CASSGTGSEAFF

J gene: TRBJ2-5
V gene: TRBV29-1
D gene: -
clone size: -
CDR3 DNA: TGCAGCGTGAAAGGTGGTCAGGGCCTCCAAGGAGAGACCCAGTACTTC
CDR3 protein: CSVKGGQGLQGETQYF

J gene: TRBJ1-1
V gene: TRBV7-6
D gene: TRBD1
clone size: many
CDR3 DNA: TGTGCCAGCAGCCCGCCCAGGGGGAAGAACACTGAAGCTTTCTTT
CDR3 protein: CASSPPRGKNTEAFF

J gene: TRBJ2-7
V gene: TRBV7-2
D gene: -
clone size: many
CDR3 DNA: TGTGCCAGCAGCGCCTCTCCGGGACGGATGTACGAGCAGTACTTC
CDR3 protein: CASSASPGRMYEQYF

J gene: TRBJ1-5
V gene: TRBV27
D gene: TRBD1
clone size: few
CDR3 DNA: TGTGCCAGCAGTAAATCCCGGGACAGGGGAAAAATTGGCAATCAGCCCCAGCATTTT
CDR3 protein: CASSKSRDRGKIGNQPQHF

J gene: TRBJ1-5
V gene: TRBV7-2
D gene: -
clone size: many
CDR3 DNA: TGTGCCAGCAGCCCCCGGGGGCCGAGCAATCAGCCCCAGCATTTT
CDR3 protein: CASSPRGPSNQPQHF

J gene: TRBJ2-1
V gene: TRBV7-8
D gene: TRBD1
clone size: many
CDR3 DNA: TGTGCCAGCAGCTTAGGAATAGGGGGCTTGGGACGCAATGAGCAGTTCTTC
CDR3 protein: CASSLGIGGLGRNEQFF

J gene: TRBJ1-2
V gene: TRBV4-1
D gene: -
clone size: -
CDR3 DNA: TGCGCCAGCAGCCAAGAGATGCCAATCAACTATGGCTACACCTTC
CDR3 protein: CASSQEMPINYGYTF

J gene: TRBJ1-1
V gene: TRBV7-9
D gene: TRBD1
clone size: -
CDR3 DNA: TGTGCCAGCAGCGCCCCGGGACAGAGGAACACTGAAGCTTTCTTT
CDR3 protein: CASSAPGQRNTEAFF

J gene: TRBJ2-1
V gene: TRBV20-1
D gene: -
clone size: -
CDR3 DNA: TGCAGTGCTAGAGTGAGAGGCGGCAATGAGCAGTTCTTC
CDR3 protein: CSARVRGGNEQFF

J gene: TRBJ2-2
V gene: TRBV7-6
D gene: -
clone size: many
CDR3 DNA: TGTGCCAGCAGCCCATTTAAGTTAGGGGCCGTGGGTCGCACCGGGGAGCTGTTTTTT
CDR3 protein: CASSPFKLGAVGRTGELFF

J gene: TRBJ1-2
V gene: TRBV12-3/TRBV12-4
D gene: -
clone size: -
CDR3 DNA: TGTGCCAGCAGTCGTACTCCAAGCTATGGCTACACCTTC
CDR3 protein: CASSRTPSYGYTF

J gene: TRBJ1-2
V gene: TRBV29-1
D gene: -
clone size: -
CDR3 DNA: TGCAGCGTTGAAGGTTTCGGGGAAGGGCGCTATGGCTACACCTTC
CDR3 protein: CSVEGFGEGRYGYTF

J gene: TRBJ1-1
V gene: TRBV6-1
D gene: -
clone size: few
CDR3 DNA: TGTGCCAGCATAGTTGGGGTGACCACTGAAGCTTTCTTT
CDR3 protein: CASIVGVTTEAFF

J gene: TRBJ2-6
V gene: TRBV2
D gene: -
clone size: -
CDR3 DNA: TGTGCCAGCTTAGGGCGACGAGGCATCAGCTCTGGGGCCAACGTCCTGACTTTC
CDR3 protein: CASLGRRGISSGANVLTF

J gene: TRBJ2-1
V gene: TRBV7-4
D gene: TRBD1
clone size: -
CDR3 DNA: TGTGCCAGCAGCTTATACAGGGGTGTTGAGCAGTTCTTC
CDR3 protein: CASSLYRGVEQFF

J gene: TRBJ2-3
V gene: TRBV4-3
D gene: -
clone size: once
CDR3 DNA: TGCGCCAGCAGCCAAGATTGGAAGGATACGCAGTATTTT
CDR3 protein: CASSQDWKDTQYF

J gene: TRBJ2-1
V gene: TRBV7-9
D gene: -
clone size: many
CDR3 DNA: TGTGCCAGCAGCTTGGTAGAGAATGAGCAGTTCTTC
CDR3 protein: CASSLVENEQFF

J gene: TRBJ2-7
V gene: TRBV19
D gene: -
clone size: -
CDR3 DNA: TGTGCCAGTAGTACAACCGGAGGGGTAGCGCTGGGCGAGCAGTACTTC
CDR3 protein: CASSTTGGVALGEQYF

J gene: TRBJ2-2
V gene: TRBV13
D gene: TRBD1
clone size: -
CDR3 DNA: TGTGCCAGCAGCTTCAGTCCCGGGACAGGGACCGGGGAGCTGTTTTTT
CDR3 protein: CASSFSPGTGTGELFF

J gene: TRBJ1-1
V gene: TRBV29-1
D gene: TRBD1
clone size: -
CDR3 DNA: TGCAGCGTTCCCGAGGGGACAGGGTTAGCTTTCTTT
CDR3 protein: CSVPEGTGLAFF

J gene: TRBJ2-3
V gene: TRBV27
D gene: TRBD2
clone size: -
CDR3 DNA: TGTGCCAGCAGTTTGAGGCTAGCGGTGAATTCAGATACGCAGTATTTT
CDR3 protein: CASSLRLAVNSDTQYF

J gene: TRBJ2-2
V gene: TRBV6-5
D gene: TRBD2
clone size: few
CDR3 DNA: TGTGCCAGCAGCCCCGAGAGCGGGGGCTTCACCGGGGAGCTGTTTTTT
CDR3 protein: CASSPESGGFTGELFF

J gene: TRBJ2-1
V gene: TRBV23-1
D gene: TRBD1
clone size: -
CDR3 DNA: TGCGCCAGCAGTCATGCACAGGGGAATACCTACAATGAGCAGTTCTTC
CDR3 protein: CASSHAQGNTYNEQFF

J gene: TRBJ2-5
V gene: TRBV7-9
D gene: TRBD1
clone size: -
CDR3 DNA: TGTGCCAGCAGCCACGTCGAGACAGGGGGCGAAGAGACCCAGTACTTC
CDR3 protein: CASSHVETGGEETQYF

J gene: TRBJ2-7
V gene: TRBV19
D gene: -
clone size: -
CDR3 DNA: TGTGCCAGTAGACCACCTACCCACCCCTACGAGCAGTACTTC
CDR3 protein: CASRPPTHPYEQYF

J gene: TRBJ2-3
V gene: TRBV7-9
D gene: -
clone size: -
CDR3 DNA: TGTGCCAGCAGCCCCACTGTTAGAGACACAGATACGCAGTATTTT
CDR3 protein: CASSPTVRDTDTQYF

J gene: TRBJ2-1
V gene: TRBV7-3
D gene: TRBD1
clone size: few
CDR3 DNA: TGTGCCAGCAGCTTCGGACAGGGGGCGAAGAATGAGCAGTTCTTC
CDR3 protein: CASSFGQGAKNEQFF

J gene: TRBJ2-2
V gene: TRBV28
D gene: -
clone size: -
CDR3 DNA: TGTGCCAGCAGGGACCGCAGAGGGCTCGACACCGGGGAGCTGTTTTTT
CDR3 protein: CASRDRRGLDTGELFF

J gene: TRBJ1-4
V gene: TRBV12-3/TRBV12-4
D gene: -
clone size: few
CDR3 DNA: TGTGCCAGCAGCCTTCCCTTTTTTTTT
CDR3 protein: CASSLPFFF

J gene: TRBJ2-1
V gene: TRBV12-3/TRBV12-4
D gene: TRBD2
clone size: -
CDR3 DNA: TGTGCCAGCAGTAGAGCGGGGGACAACTACAATGAGCAGTTCTTC
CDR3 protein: CASSRAGDNYNEQFF